This T cell receptor (beta chain) was recovered during a study of tumor-infiltrating lymphocytes in primary liver carcinoma. The authors made TCR beta cDNA from about 500 ng total RNA with a constant-region primer. Slightly modified ARM-PCR, run as three nested multiplex PCR rounds, produced the TCR beta libraries. Investigators reported that the first two PCR rounds, at roughly 10 cycles each, used TRBV1-TRBV30 forward primers with a C-beta reverse primer. Via MiXCR, TCRdb re-called the multiplex PCR reads, giving one row per CDR3 protein. The data show under 200,000 distinct CDR3 sequences, less than 75% seen once. The CDR3 length is 15 residues. Germline loops: CDR1 SQVTM, CDR2 ANQGSEA. The V end was cut by 4 bases, the J end by 1 base, with 17 bases between. Unsorted whole blood yielded the blood RNA, and germline DNA was also extracted.

Sequencing was carried out using peripheral blood. The chain combines TRBV29-1 with TRBJ2-7, with no clear D. This TCR was sampled from a woman aged 55-70 years with primary liver carcinoma and hepatitis B virus infection. The CDR3: CSVGHPVHTSYEQYF. Here the CDR3 DNA reads TGCAGCGTTGGACACCCAGTGCATACTTCCTACGAGCAGTACTTC.